The 26 T cell receptor beta chains listed next were all sequenced from one sample in a study of tumor and adjacent non-tumor tissue in lung cancer. A modified ARM-PCR protocol with three rounds of nested PCR amplified TCRbeta. TCRdb independently ran MiXCR on the multiplex PCR reads; one entry per CDR3 protein. In the table there are tens of thousands of distinct CDR3 sequences, about 66% of which are singletons. This sample's RNA came from whole unsorted tissue. The specimen sequenced was lung tumor tissue. These receptors came from a man in his 60s with non-small cell lung cancer.

This chain links TRBV6-2 or TRBV6-3 with TRBJ2-7; D unresolved. The V end lost 8 bases, the J end lost 6 bases, and 11 bases lay between the germline ends. The CDR3 runs 11 residues. The V gene's germline CDR1 is MNHEY and CDR2 SVGEGT. The CDR3 nucleotides are TGTGCCAGCCAGCGCATGCCCGAGCAGTACTTC. As protein: CASQRMPEQYF.

In nucleotides, the CDR3 is TGTGCCAGCAGCTACACACCTAATTCACCCCTCCACTTT. This encodes CASSYTPNSPLHF. The chain is built from TRBV11-2 and TRBJ1-6; D is undetermined. The CDR3 spans 13 residues. Trimming left V 4 bases short and J 6 bases short, with 7 bases between. Germline CDR1 and CDR2: SGHAT and FQNNGV.

Concerning this clonotype: The CDR3 does not close with the conserved phenylalanine or tryptophan, likely indicating a read error. The chain combines TRBV6-5 with TRBJ2-1; D remains ambiguous. The CDR3 loop spans 13 amino acids. Trimming removed 6 bases at V and 6 bases at J, with 12 bases between. In germline, CDR1 is MNHEY, CDR2 SVGAGI. The CDR3 DNA reads as TGTGCCAGCAGCACTGTCCCCTGCAATGAGCAGTTCCTC. Translation gives CASSTVPCNEQFL.

This clonotype was counted a single time. This sequence joins TRBV5-1 and TRBJ1-6; TRBD1 aligns across 7 bases. CDR1 and CDR2 from the germline V gene are SGHRS and YFSETQ. This CDR3 is built from 17 residues. Trimming at V came to 1 base and at J to 14 bases, leaving 18 bases not matched to a gene. CDR3 sequence (DNA): TGCGCCAGCAGCTTGTCGTTTGGTATAGGGGGCGTCTCATCCCTCCACTTT. Translating gives CASSLSFGIGGVSSLHF. The entire variable domain, with the rest obtained from reference TRBV5-1 and TRBJ1-6, is as follows: KAGVTQTPRYLIKTRGQQVTLSCSPISGHRSVSWYQQTPGQGLQFLFEYFSETQRNKGNFPGRFSGRQFSNSRSEMNVSTLELGDSALYLCASSLSFGIGGVSSLHFGNGTRLTVT.

As concerns this clonotype: The junction departs from the called germline gene at one end, perhaps through a read error. The rearrangement joins TRBV4-2 to TRBJ1-2; unclear D gene. Germline CDR1 and CDR2: LGHNA and YNFKEQ. This CDR3 has 13 residues. The CDR3 DNA is TGTGCCAGCAGCCAAGATGATGACTACGGCTACACCTTC. This encodes CASSQDDDYGYTF.

The chain joins TRBV29-1 to TRBJ2-1, with 11 positions matching TRBD2. Germline V gene lookup returns CDR1 SQVTM and CDR2 ANQGSEA. This CDR3 is built from 15 residues. This CDR3 reads CSVRISGRASNEQFF. The CDR3 DNA is TGCAGTGTTCGAATTAGCGGGAGGGCCTCCAATGAGCAGTTCTTC.

This clonotype came up a few times. With a much larger clone just one base away, this may be a read error. The rearrangement joins TRBV4-1 to TRBJ2-4; 8 bases are a match to TRBD1. The V segment lost 0 bases and the J segment 3 bases; nucleotides outside the gene matches: 13. The CDR3 spans 19 residues. From germline, CDR1 is MGHRA and CDR2 YSYEKL. The CDR3 nucleotides are TGCGCCAGCAGCCAAGACGGGGGACAGGTCCCTCTAGTCAAAAACATTCAGTACTTC. This translates into CASSQDGGQVPLVKNIQYF.

This clonotype appeared many times. This sequence joins TRBV4-2 and TRBJ2-1, with 13 bases identical to TRBD2. In germline, CDR1 is LGHNA, CDR2 YNFKEQ. Trimming cost V 4 bases and J 7 bases; bases outside gene matches: 4. The CDR3 sequence is 15 residues long. The CDR3 DNA reads TGTGCCAGCAGCCGAGGACTAGCGGGAGTTAATGAGCAGTTCTTC. Translating it yields CASSRGLAGVNEQFF.

This rearrangement joins TRBV12-3 or TRBV12-4 to TRBJ1-3, with 9 positions matching TRBD1. The CDR3 is 16 residues long. The V segment lost 6 bases and the J segment 4 bases; nucleotides outside the gene matches: 10. CDR3 amino acids: CASSSRDRVFGNTIYF. DNA for the CDR3: TGTGCCAGCAGCTCCAGGGACAGGGTATTCGGAAACACCATATATTTT.

About this clonotype itself: Germline is not matched at one junction end, which may reflect a read error. The rearrangement uses TRBV30 and TRBJ2-1, with D perhaps TRBD1 (6 bases). The CDR3 is made up of 14 amino acids. The V gene's germline CDR1 is GTSNPN and CDR2 SVGIG (reference sequence). CDR3 DNA: TGTGCCTGGAGTGTACGGTCAGGGGACAATGAGCAGTCCTTC. The encoded protein is CAWSVRSGDNEQSF. The full variable domain, rest sourced from reference TRBV30 and TRBJ2-1, is SQTIHQWPATLVQPVGSPLSLECTVEGTSNPNLYWYRQAAGRGLQLLFYSVGIGQISSEVPQNLSASRPQDRQFILSSKKLLLSDSGFYLCAWSVRSGDNEQSFGPGTRLTVL.

This clonotype showed up just a few times. A read error may produce the germline difference seen at one junction end. This chain links TRBV20-1 with TRBJ2-3; D not resolved. CDR1 is DFQATT, CDR2 SNEGSKA, per germline (reference sequence). The length of the CDR3 is 15 residues. The CDR3 loop is CSASSLLKNTDTQYF. The CDR3 nucleotides are TGCAGTGCTAGCAGCCTCTTGAAGAACACAGATACGCAATATTTT.

In the case of this clonotype: The conserved final phenylalanine or tryptophan is absent from the CDR3, which likely points to a read error. The chain's CDR3 is CSSSQDSSGGAYEQFL. Here the CDR3 DNA reads TGCTCCAGCAGCCAAGATAGTAGCGGGGGGGCTTATGAGCAGTTCCTC. The chain uses TRBV4-1 and TRBJ2-1; TRBD2 aligns across 11 bases. The germline CDR1 and CDR2 sequences are MGHRA and YSYEKL. This CDR3 contains 16 residues.

The chain has TRBV7-9 and TRBJ1-1; D is uncertain. The V end was cut by 0 bases, the J end by 0 bases, with 5 bases between. The CDR3 consists of 14 residues. Germline-derived CDR1 and CDR2 are SEHNR and FQNEAQ (reference sequence). CDR3 region: CASSLAVLNTEAFF. The CDR3 DNA is TGTGCCAGCAGCTTAGCGGTTCTGAACACTGAAGCTTTCTTT. Variable domain in full (rest from reference TRBV7-9 and TRBJ1-1): DTGVSQNPRHKITKRGQNVTFRCDPISEHNRLYWYRQTLGQGPEFLTYFQNEAQLEKSRLLSDRFSAERPKGSFSTLEIQRTEQGDSAMYLCASSLAVLNTEAFFGQGTRLTVV.

This clonotype was seen many times. The gene calls are TRBV7-9 and TRBJ2-5; 10 nucleotides agree with TRBD1. The CDR3 runs to 14 residues. Trimming cost V 0 bases and J 5 bases; bases outside gene matches: 0. The germline V gene encodes CDR1 SEHNR and CDR2 FQNEAQ (reference sequence). The CDR3 spells CASSLAGQGETQYF. CDR3 nucleotides: TGTGCCAGCAGCTTAGCGGGACAGGGGGAGACCCAGTACTTC.

This clonotype was picked up many times. The chain has TRBV5-6 and TRBJ1-5; possibly TRBD1 for D (6 bases). V was pared by 1 base and J by 4 bases, with 12 bases between. Per germline, CDR1 SGHDT and CDR2 YYEEEE. CDR3 length: 15 amino acids. CDR3 loop: CASSLRGRGNQPQHF. CDR3 nucleotides: TGTGCCAGCAGCTTGAGAGGCAGGGGTAATCAGCCCCAGCATTTT.

This chain joins TRBV5-1 and TRBJ2-7, with D possibly being TRBD2 (6 bases). Germline assignment: CDR1 SGHRS and CDR2 YFSETQ. The V end was cut by 5 bases, the J end by 0 bases, with 15 bases between. The CDR3 contains 15 residues. The CDR3 here is CASRVGASDSYEQYF. The CDR3 coding sequence is TGCGCCAGCAGAGTCGGGGCTAGCGACTCCTACGAGCAGTACTTC.

The table lists this clonotype with a few counts. A read error is possible here, since a much larger clone lies one base away. The chain couples TRBV20-1 to TRBJ1-1, with D uncertain. With 6 bases removed from V and 1 base from J, the gap between germline ends came to 9 bases. The CDR3 extends over 12 amino acids. The germline V gene encodes CDR1 DFQATT and CDR2 SNEGSKA (reference sequence). CDR3 bases: TGCAGTGCCGAAGTGGGGAACACTGAAGCTTTCTTT. It codes for CSAEVGNTEAFF.

This clonotype was seen only a few times. The chain uses TRBV4-1 and TRBJ1-2; 7 positions match TRBD1. The CDR3 sequence is 20 residues long. V dropped 0 bases and J dropped 4; count of bases not matched to a gene: 20. The germline V gene encodes CDR1 MGHRA and CDR2 YSYEKL. The CDR3 sequence: CASSQDSLGTDLETRYGYTF. In nucleotides, the CDR3 is TGCGCCAGCAGCCAAGACTCCTTGGGGACAGACCTAGAGACACGCTATGGCTACACCTTC.

This clonotype was counted at least ten times. The chain couples TRBV5-5 to TRBJ2-7; 8 nucleotides line up with TRBD1. Germline V gene lookup returns CDR1 SGHKS and CDR2 YYEKEE (reference sequence). V lost 4 bases to trimming and J lost 3 bases; unmatched junction nucleotides: 6. This CDR3 is built from 14 residues. The CDR3 spells CASSTTGGNYEQYF. Here the CDR3 DNA reads TGTGCCAGCAGCACAACAGGGGGGAACTACGAGCAGTACTTC.

The rearrangement joins TRBV12-3 or TRBV12-4 to TRBJ2-7; unclear D gene. CDR3 length: 14 amino acids. Here the CDR3 DNA reads TGTATCAGCAGTTTAGGAACTGGTACCGCGGTGCAGTACTTC. It specifies CISSLGTGTAVQYF.

This clonotype has ten or more counts. V usage is TRBV28 and J usage is TRBJ1-4; TRBD1 might be the D (5 bases). Trimming took off 5 bases at V and 6 bases at J, with 22 bases between the two ends. The CDR3 extends over 17 amino acids. Per the germline V gene, CDR1 is MDHEN and CDR2 is SYDVKM. CDR3 sequence reads: CASSKLWGSGSDEKLFF. Here the CDR3 DNA reads TGTGCCAGCAGTAAACTATGGGGGTCGGGGAGCGATGAAAAACTGTTTTTT.

This clonotype was seen repeatedly, ten times or more. The chain joins TRBV6-5 to TRBJ2-7; 10 nucleotides align to TRBD1. The CDR3 length is 15 residues. The V gene end was trimmed by 0 bases and the J gene end by 4 bases; junction bases not matched to a gene: 3. Germline values: CDR1 MNHEY, CDR2 SVGAGI. The CDR3 here is CASSYSGDRGYEQYF. DNA for the CDR3: TGTGCCAGCAGTTACTCTGGGGACAGGGGTTACGAGCAGTACTTC.

As for this clonotype: A read error is likely, as this CDR3 ends without the conserved phenylalanine or tryptophan. The J gene is TRBJ2-2, the V gene TRBV7-9; 8 nucleotides agree with TRBD1. Germline-derived CDR1 and CDR2 are SEHNR and FQNEAQ (reference sequence). This CDR3 contains 13 residues. Trimming took 5 bases from V and 6 from J; bases not matched to a gene: 2. CDR3 sequence: CASSLQGAGELFL. CDR3 nucleotides: TGTGCCAGCAGCCTACAGGGGGCCGGGGAGCTGTTTTTG.

This clonotype was counted ten times or more. V and J are TRBV28 and TRBJ2-5, with D maybe TRBD2 (6 bases). The CDR3 runs to 19 residues. V lost 2 bases and J 1 base, leaving 23 bases between the germline ends. Germline V gene data show CDR1 as MDHEN and CDR2 as SYDVKM. CDR3 coding DNA: TGTGCCAGCAGTTTAAAGCTATACGTTGAAACGGGAGTCCAAGAGACCCAGTACTTC. It translates to CASSLKLYVETGVQETQYF.

A remark on this clonotype: No conserved phenylalanine or tryptophan ends this CDR3, so it is likely a read error. No DNA is shown, since the ends of the CDR3 on it are uncertain; the CDR3 is the one TCRdb lists. This sequence joins TRBV11-3 and TRBJ2-3; no DNA check was done on the table's D call, TRBD1. Germline CDR1 is SGHNT and CDR2 is YENEEA. The CDR3 has 17 amino acids, counting both end residues. The CDR3 is CASSLEGAGGRGDTQCL.

This clonotype was recorded many times. The rearrangement joins TRBV28 to TRBJ1-5; weak D call: TRBD1 (5 bases). From germline, CDR1 is MDHEN and CDR2 SYDVKM. V lost 3 bases to trimming and J lost 2 bases, with 20 bases between them. The CDR3 covers 18 residues. CDR3 in DNA: TGTGCCAGCAGTTTTGTCAGGGCATCTCGGCTAGGCAATCAGCCCCAGCATTTT. Amino acids: CASSFVRASRLGNQPQHF. Using reference TRBV28 and TRBJ1-5 for the parts outside the CDR3, the full variable domain is DVKVTQSSRYLVKRTGEKVFLECVQDMDHENMFWYRQDPGLGLRLIYFSYDVKMKEKGDIPEGYSVSREKKERFSLILESASTNQTSMYLCASSFVRASRLGNQPQHFGDGTRLSIL.